These 30 T cell receptor beta chains originate from one sample sequenced in a study of post-analysis software for immune sequencing data. Study results and limitations: Relative to controls, patients had several TRBV segments at higher frequency, with TRBV5-6, TRBV5-1 and TRBV20-1 among these.

TCR beta cDNA libraries included unique molecular identifiers. A single record per CDR3 protein comes from TCRdb applying MiXCR to the PCR reads. The sample shows about 770,000 distinct CDR3 sequences, around 42% of them seen only once. No antigen has been identified for these receptors. Material: blood. These receptors were taken from a girl aged 10-17 years with multiple sclerosis.

This clonotype was observed a handful of times. This chain uses TRBV20-1 with TRBJ2-7, with TRBD1 identical over 7 bases. V trimming: 6 bases; J trimming: 7 bases; junction bases outside the gene matches: 9. In germline, CDR1 is DFQATT, CDR2 SNEGSKA (reference sequence). CDR3 size: 12 residues. The CDR3 nucleotides are TGCAGTGCACAGGGACAGAGGGAAGAGCAGTACTTC. Its protein product is CSAQGQREEQYF.

The genes are TRBV6-2 or TRBV6-3 and TRBJ1-5; 7 nucleotides align to TRBD1. V shed 6 bases and J 5 bases; nucleotides not matched to a gene: 4. This CDR3 is built from 13 residues. CDR1 is MNHEY and CDR2 is SVGEGT in the germline V gene. CDR3 bases: TGTGCCAGCAGCGACAGGGATCATCAGCCCCAGCATTTT. Protein sequence: CASSDRDHQPQHF.

CDR3 residues: CASRELQMNTEAFF. The DNA of the CDR3 is TGTGCCAGCAGAGAACTGCAGATGAACACTGAAGCTTTCTTT. The chain uses TRBV6-1 and TRBJ1-1; no clear D gene. CDR1 MNHNS and CDR2 SASEGT come from the germline V gene. CDR3 length: 14 residues. Trimming left V 6 bases short and J 0 bases short, with 11 bases between.

The gene calls are TRBV6-6 and TRBJ2-4, with 8 bases fitting TRBD2. Germline lookup yields CDR1 MNHNY and CDR2 SVGAGI (reference sequence). V dropped 0 bases and J dropped 8; count of bases not matched to a gene: 12. This CDR3 spans 17 amino acids. The CDR3 sequence: CASSYSRLAREVDIQYF. In DNA form, the CDR3 reads TGTGCCAGCAGTTACTCGAGGTTAGCGCGGGAGGTGGACATTCAGTACTTC.

The chain combines TRBV12-3 or TRBV12-4 with TRBJ2-3; TRBD2 matches at 8 bases. Losses at the gene ends were 0 bases for V and 10 bases for J; bases not matched to a gene: 9. CDR3 length: 15 amino acids. CDR3 protein: CASSLASGTGDAQYF. CDR3 DNA: TGTGCCAGCAGTTTAGCTAGCGGGACGGGCGATGCGCAGTATTTT.

The V and J genes are TRBV13 and TRBJ2-7, with D perhaps given as TRBD1 or TRBD2 (5 bases each). The J call may be incorrect, as the DNA end agrees better with TRBJ2-5. Germline values: CDR1 PRHDT, CDR2 FYEKMQ (reference sequence). This CDR3 is 14 amino acids long. The CDR3 DNA sequence: TGTGCCAGCAGCTCCCGGGACCACCGTGAGACCCAGTACTTC. Its protein product is CASSSRDHRETQYF.

This chain uses TRBV15 with TRBJ2-1; 7 bases match TRBD1. The CDR3 consists of 14 residues. After removal of 3 bases from V and 7 bases from J, the junction contained 6 bases not matched to a gene. CDR1 is LNHNV, CDR2 YYDKDF, per germline (reference sequence). DNA for the CDR3: TGTGCCACCAGCAGGAGACAGGGTACGAATGAGCAGTTCTTC. Protein product: CATSRRQGTNEQFF.

The rearrangement joins TRBV5-1 to TRBJ2-1; D perhaps matches TRBD1 (5 bases). The CDR3 runs 14 residues. V was cut by 1 base and J by 5 bases, with 10 bases left in between. The germline V gene has CDR1 SGHRS and CDR2 YFSETQ. CDR3 coding DNA: TGCGCCAGCAGCTTGCGCCTGGGGCACAATGAGCAGTTCTTC. Protein product: CASSLRLGHNEQFF.

The sample holds a few counts of this clonotype. This rearrangement joins TRBV5-1 to TRBJ1-2; 7 bases are shared with TRBD1. The CDR3 consists of 14 residues. The V segment lost 3 bases and the J segment 2 bases; nucleotides outside the gene matches: 4. CDR1 is SGHRS, CDR2 YFSETQ, per germline. CDR3 in DNA: TGCGCCAGCAGCTCGGGACAGACAAACTATGGCTACACCTTC. This gives the protein CASSSGQTNYGYTF.

Written as DNA, the CDR3 is TGCAGCGTTGTTCCAGCAGAGGACTATGGCTACACCTTC. Its protein is CSVVPAEDYGYTF. V and J are TRBV29-1 and TRBJ1-2; D is undetermined. In germline, CDR1 is SQVTM, CDR2 ANQGSEA. The CDR3 extends over 13 amino acids. The V end was cut by 4 bases, the J end by 3 bases, with 12 bases between.

The chain combines TRBV6-2 or TRBV6-3 with TRBJ2-5; D unclear. The end of the DNA aligns better with TRBJ2-7, so the J call may be wrong. The CDR3 contains 12 residues. Germline V gene data show CDR1 as MNHEY and CDR2 as SVGEGT. The chain's CDR3 is CASDSVAHEQYF. The CDR3 DNA reads as TGTGCCAGCGATTCTGTAGCCCACGAGCAGTACTTC.

This clonotype was detected a few times. V is TRBV7-9 and J is TRBJ2-5, with D possibly called TRBD1 or TRBD2 (6 bases each). The J call may not be correct, given that the DNA end is closer to TRBJ2-7. This CDR3 region has 14 residues. CDR1 and CDR2 (germline): SEHNR, FQNEAQ (reference sequence). The CDR3, as DNA: TGTGCCAGCAGCGGAGGGGGTTCTAGAAGCGAGCAGTACTTC. Protein product: CASSGGGSRSEQYF.

This rearrangement joins TRBV6-1 to TRBJ2-7; D ambiguous. The germline V and J ends were trimmed by 6 bases and 1 base, with 13 bases remaining between them. CDR1 and CDR2 from the germline V gene are MNHNS and SASEGT. This CDR3 spans 14 amino acids. Here the CDR3 DNA reads TGTGCCAGCAGGACGGACGCGGCGTCCTACGAGCAGTACTTC. This encodes CASRTDAASYEQYF.

For the CDR3, the DNA is TGTGCCACCAGTGATCCCACAGGGGGCGCGAATACGCAGTATTTT. This codes for CATSDPTGGANTQYF. The rearrangement links TRBV24-1 to TRBJ2-3, with 9 nucleotides matching TRBD1. CDR3 length equals 15 residues. Germline-derived CDR1 and CDR2 are KGHDR and SFDVKD. V was clipped by 3 bases and J by 7 bases; unmatched bases: 7.

The genes are TRBV27 and TRBJ1-1, with D unresolved. Germline assignment: CDR1 MNHEY and CDR2 SMNVEV (reference sequence). The V end lost 4 bases, the J end lost 4 bases, and 13 bases lay between the germline ends. CDR3 length: 14 residues. For the CDR3, the DNA is TGTGCCAGCAGTTCGGCAGTATTGGGCACTGAAGCTTTCTTT. Its protein is CASSSAVLGTEAFF.

V and J are TRBV15 and TRBJ1-5; D not certain. The CDR3 sequence is 16 residues long. Germline V lookup: CDR1 LNHNV, CDR2 YYDKDF (reference sequence). V was shortened by 1 base and J by 9 bases, with 19 bases between the two germline ends. In nucleotides, the CDR3 is TGTGCCACCAGCAGAGGAGGGCAAGACGGTGATTGGCCCCAGCATTTT. Translating gives CATSRGGQDGDWPQHF.

V usage is TRBV20-1 and J usage is TRBJ2-7, with 8 bases that match TRBD2. The CDR3 is 14 amino acids. Trimming cost V 3 bases and J 4 bases; bases outside gene matches: 8. Looked up from germline, CDR1 is DFQATT and CDR2 is SNEGSKA (reference sequence). DNA for the CDR3: TGCAGTGCTAGGGAGCGGGAGCCGCTTTACGAGCAGTACTTC. It specifies CSAREREPLYEQYF.

Only a few counts were recorded for this clonotype. This chain uses TRBV13 with TRBJ1-1, with 11 bases fitting TRBD1. The germline CDR1 and CDR2 sequences are PRHDT and FYEKMQ (reference sequence). This CDR3 spans 16 amino acids. Losses at the gene ends were 5 bases for V and 3 bases for J; bases not matched to a gene: 8. CDR3 loop: CASSLRTGGAYTEAFF. CDR3 nucleotide sequence: TGTGCCAGCAGCCTCCGGACAGGGGGCGCGTACACTGAAGCTTTCTTT.

This rearrangement joins TRBV6-7 to TRBJ2-3, with a tentative D call TRBD2 (7 bases). TRBV6-7 falls under the ORF class, with uncertain function. The V end lost 10 bases, the J end lost 0 bases, and 17 bases lay between the germline ends. This CDR3 is 15 amino acids long. CDR3 loop: CATRQRDISTDTQYF. The DNA for the CDR3 is TGTGCCACCAGGCAGCGGGACATTAGCACAGATACGCAGTATTTT.

This chain joins TRBV15 and TRBJ2-1, with 10 nucleotides matching TRBD2. V lost 0 bases to trimming and J lost 5 bases; unmatched junction nucleotides: 1. The CDR3 runs to 15 residues. In germline, CDR1 is LNHNV, CDR2 YYDKDF (reference sequence). The CDR3 here is CATSRDLAGDNEQFF. CDR3 bases: TGTGCCACCAGCAGAGATCTAGCGGGGGACAATGAGCAGTTCTTC.

The chain recombines TRBV7-9 with TRBJ2-7; D is ambiguous. Germline assignment: CDR1 SEHNR and CDR2 FQNEAQ (reference sequence). The V end was cut by 1 base, the J end by 6 bases, with 7 bases between. CDR3 length: 12 residues. In DNA, the CDR3 is TGTGCCAGCAGCTTAGGCGCCATCGAGCAGTACTTC. Its translation is CASSLGAIEQYF.

There are a few counts of this clonotype. The chain links TRBV7-6 to TRBJ2-7; 11 bases line up with TRBD2. The V segment lost 4 bases and the J segment 4 bases; nucleotides outside the gene matches: 3. The CDR3 extends over 14 amino acids. Germline CDR1 reads SGHVS; CDR2 reads FNYEAQ. The CDR3 region has the DNA TGTGCCAGCAGCTCGGGACTAGCGGAGTACGAGCAGTACTTC. It translates to CASSSGLAEYEQYF.

V gene TRBV9 combines with J gene TRBJ2-6, with 11 bases aligning to TRBD1. The CDR3 is made up of 18 amino acids. V was clipped by 3 bases and J by 2 bases; unmatched bases: 7. From germline, CDR1 is SGDLS and CDR2 YYNGEE. The CDR3 loop is CASSGGTGGYAGANVLTF. As DNA, the CDR3 is TGTGCCAGCAGCGGAGGGACAGGGGGGTACGCTGGGGCCAACGTCCTGACTTTC.

The rearrangement links TRBV7-8 to TRBJ1-1, with a weak D call TRBD1 (5 bases). V lost 5 bases and J lost 3, with 13 bases in between. The CDR3 has 14 residues. Looked up from germline, CDR1 is SGHVS and CDR2 is FQNEAQ. CDR3 sequence reads: CASSRWGEDTEAFF. The CDR3 region has the DNA TGTGCCAGCAGCCGGTGGGGGGAGGACACTGAAGCTTTCTTT. Variable domain in full (rest from reference TRBV7-8 and TRBJ1-1): GAGVSQSPRYKVAKRGQDVALRCDPISGHVSLFWYQQALGQGPEFLTYFQNEAQLDKSGLPSDRFFAERPEGSVSTLKIQRTQQEDSAVYLCASSRWGEDTEAFFGQGTRLTVV.

The rearrangement links TRBV7-2 to TRBJ2-7; 7 bases map to TRBD2. V shed 1 base, J shed 6 bases, and the junction held 3 bases outside the gene matches. Germline-derived CDR1 and CDR2 are SGHTA and FQGNSA. The CDR3 covers 13 residues. The CDR3 DNA reads TGTGCCAGCAGCTTAGTACCGGGGGGCGAGCAGTACTTC. This encodes CASSLVPGGEQYF. The full variable domain, in which reference TRBV7-2 and TRBJ2-7 provide the parts outside the CDR3, is GAGVSQSPSNKVTEKGKDVELRCDPISGHTALYWYRQSLGQGLEFLIYFQGNSAPDKSGLPSDRFSAERTGGSVSTLTIQRTQQEDSAVYLCASSLVPGGEQYFGPGTRLTVT.

This clonotype was seen only a few times. V and J are TRBV28 and TRBJ2-7; 7 bases line up with TRBD2. V shed 5 bases, J shed 11 bases, and the junction held 6 bases outside the gene matches. This CDR3 has 11 residues. The germline CDR1 and CDR2 sequences are MDHEN and SYDVKM. In DNA, the CDR3 is TGTGCCAGCAGTCGCCGGGCGGGAGAGTACTTC. Its translation is CASSRRAGEYF.

The genes are TRBV7-9 and TRBJ1-1; D not certain. The CDR3 loop spans 14 amino acids. Germline V gene lookup returns CDR1 SEHNR and CDR2 FQNEAQ (reference sequence). The germline V and J ends were trimmed by 2 bases and 0 bases, with 7 bases remaining between them. The CDR3, as DNA: TGTGCCAGCAGCTTAAGGTCAGTGAACACTGAAGCTTTCTTT. It yields the protein CASSLRSVNTEAFF.

This chain links TRBV20-1 with TRBJ2-7, with D perhaps matching TRBD2 (5 bases). V dropped 1 base and J dropped 5 bases, with 9 bases sitting between them. The germline V gene encodes CDR1 DFQATT and CDR2 SNEGSKA (reference sequence). The length of the CDR3 is 12 residues. CDR3 in amino acids: CSARAEGDEQYF. The DNA for the CDR3 is TGCAGTGCTAGAGCAGAGGGAGACGAGCAGTACTTC.

The chain joins TRBV6-2 or TRBV6-3 to TRBJ2-1; maybe TRBD2 (5 bases). The CDR3 spans 12 residues. Looked up from germline, CDR1 is MNHEY and CDR2 is SVGEGT. The ends were cut back, 6 bases at V and 6 bases at J, with 9 bases in the middle. The DNA for the CDR3 is TGTGCCAGCAGACCGGACTCCAATGAGCAGTTCTTC. This sequence encodes CASRPDSNEQFF.

In regard to this clonotype: This may arise from a read error, as a much more abundant clone is one base away. This sequence joins TRBV12-3 or TRBV12-4 and TRBJ1-1, with TRBD1 identical over 7 bases. The CDR3 has 14 residues. The chain's CDR3 is CASSPGTANTEVFF. CDR3 sequence (DNA): TGTGCCAGCAGCCCCGGGACAGCGAACACTGAAGTTTTCTTT.